This entry lists 9 T cell receptor beta chains sequenced from one sample in a study of T cells in Graves' hyperthyroidism and ophthalmopathy. There were TCR beta CDR3 regions amplified from RNA transcripts. HTBI primers drove first-round RT-PCR of the TCR CDR3. TCRdb itself ran the multiplex PCR reads through MiXCR, one entry per CDR3 protein. The repertoire holds fewer than 350,000 distinct CDR3 sequences, with roughly 14% as singletons. The specimen was blood. The source of these receptors is a woman in her twenties or thirties with Graves' hyperthyroidism that later progressed to Graves' ophthalmopathy.

This clonotype was counted ten times or more. The gene calls are TRBV7-2 and TRBJ1-4, with D possibly being TRBD1 (5 bases). This CDR3 comprises 13 residues. Trimming took off 3 bases at V and 8 bases at J, with 10 bases between the two ends. The germline CDR1 and CDR2 sequences are SGHTA and FQGNSA. The CDR3 DNA reads as TGTGCCAGCAGCTTTCAGGGCTGGGAAAAACTGTTTTTT. Translated, it gives CASSFQGWEKLFF.

In this sample, this clonotype turned up many times. The V gene is TRBV11-2, the J gene TRBJ2-2; possibly TRBD1 for D (6 bases). Germline assignment: CDR1 SGHAT and CDR2 FQNNGV. Trimming removed 5 bases from V and 4 bases from J, with 17 bases in between. This CDR3 is 16 amino acids long. The CDR3, as DNA: TGTGCCAGCAGCCCCGTAGGACAGTTACTCACCGGGGAGCTGTTTTTT. Translation: CASSPVGQLLTGELFF.

This clonotype was seen more than once but under ten times. The rearrangement links TRBV10-2 to TRBJ2-7; TRBD2 aligns across 7 bases. The V gene's germline CDR1 is WSHSY and CDR2 SAAADI. The CDR3 is 15 residues long. The junction had 11 bases not matched to a gene; V was cut back by 7 bases and J by 2 bases. CDR3 sequence (DNA): TGCGCCAGCAAGTCCCTAAGCGGGGAGGCCTACGAGCAGTACTTC. This encodes CASKSLSGEAYEQYF.

This clonotype has only a few counts. The chain combines TRBV4-3 with TRBJ2-1, with 8 bases aligning to TRBD2. With 0 bases clipped from V and 7 bases from J, the junction kept 5 bases outside the gene matches. There are 15 residues in the CDR3. Germline CDR1 reads LGHNA; CDR2 reads YSLEER. The CDR3 here is CASSQDHGRVNEQFF. CDR3 nucleotide sequence: TGCGCCAGCAGCCAAGATCACGGGAGGGTTAATGAGCAGTTCTTC.

This clonotype appeared many times. J is TRBJ2-5 and V is TRBV30; 8 nucleotides align to TRBD1. This CDR3 spans 11 amino acids. Germline V lookup: CDR1 GTSNPN, CDR2 SVGIG (reference sequence). Unmatched junction bases numbered 1, after V lost 7 bases and J lost 3 bases. The CDR3 protein is CALDREETQYF. DNA of the CDR3: TGTGCCTTGGACAGGGAAGAGACCCAGTACTTC.

This clonotype was picked up many times. V is TRBV6-5 and J is TRBJ1-2, with 7 bases that match TRBD1. The CDR3 totals 15 residues. With V trimmed by 2 bases and J by 4 bases, 7 bases remained unmatched. The germline V gene encodes CDR1 MNHEY and CDR2 SVGAGI. The CDR3 region is CASSYTQGGIYGYTF. In DNA, the CDR3 is TGTGCCAGCAGTTACACCCAGGGGGGGATCTATGGCTACACCTTC.

This clonotype was recorded at least ten times. The chain joins TRBV5-1 to TRBJ2-7; maybe TRBD2 (5 bases). Germline CDR1 SGHRS, CDR2 YFSETQ. Trimming left V 4 bases short and J 5 bases short, with 13 bases between. This CDR3 has 13 amino acids. The CDR3 is CASSGPAAHEQYF. The CDR3 DNA follows: TGCGCCAGCAGCGGCCCAGCGGCCCACGAGCAGTACTTC.

J is TRBJ2-1 and V is TRBV5-4; no clear D. CDR3 length: 15 amino acids. The V gene's germline CDR1 is SGHNT and CDR2 YYREEE (reference sequence). The ends were cut back, 1 base at V and 5 bases at J, with 13 bases in the middle. CDR3 sequence: CASSLMGGTNNEQFF. The CDR3 DNA follows: TGTGCCAGCAGCTTGATGGGCGGCACGAACAATGAGCAGTTCTTC. Supplemented by reference TRBV5-4 and TRBJ2-1, the full variable domain reads ETGVTQSPTHLIKTRGQQVTLRCSSQSGHNTVSWYQQALGQGPQFIFQYYREEENGRGNFPPRFSGLQFPNYSSELNVNALELDDSALYLCASSLMGGTNNEQFFGPGTRLTVL.

This clonotype was observed a handful of times. This rearrangement joins TRBV6-2 or TRBV6-3 to TRBJ2-1; 11 nucleotides match TRBD2. The trim removed 6 bases at V and 4 bases at J, leaving 5 bases unmatched. Germline CDR1 reads MNHEY; CDR2 reads SVGEGT. This CDR3 spans 15 amino acids. The CDR3 region is CASSQLAGGYNEQFF. The CDR3 DNA sequence: TGTGCCAGCAGCCAGCTAGCGGGAGGTTACAATGAGCAGTTCTTC.